This T cell receptor beta chain was obtained from a study of CD8 T cells in Susac syndrome. Negative isolation yielded the CD8+ and CD4+ T cells, while FACS enriched the TEMRA cells. Trimming removed 5 bases at V and 8 bases at J, with 15 bases between. The CDR3 has 13 amino acids. From germline, CDR1 is SGHTA and CDR2 FQGTGA. RNA totalling roughly 0.45 to 1 ug underwent reverse transcription with random hexamers. TCRdb called the immunoSEQ multiplex PCR reads again in MiXCR, with one record for every CDR3 protein. Among 250,000 to 350,000 distinct CDR3 sequences, 92% were seen once, and the ten largest hold less than 0.08%.

This chain uses TRBV7-3 with TRBJ1-2; no firm D call. Sequencing was done on a sample of CD4+ T cells from PBMCs. The receptor's source is a human donor with multiple sclerosis. The CDR3 loop is CASSPRRGGGYTF. The CDR3 nucleotides are TGTGCCAGCAGCCCGAGGCGCGGAGGGGGCTACACCTTC. Full variable domain (rest looked up from reference TRBV7-3 and TRBJ1-2): GAGVSQTPSNKVTEKGKYVELRCDPISGHTALYWYRQSLGQGPEFLIYFQGTGAADDSGLPNDRFFAVRPEGSVSTLKIQRTERGDSAVYLCASSPRRGGGYTFGSGTRLTVV.